Below are 25 T cell receptor beta chains sequenced from a single sample in a study of cytomegalovirus exposure and HLA in healthy donors. The primer mix had 60 Vbeta and 13 Jbeta primers. Using immunoSEQ multiplex PCR, the repertoire was profiled, and TCRdb retains in-frame clones only, with some absent. This table holds about 90,000 clones, roughly 80% found once. Sequenced input: PBMCs. The receptors derive from a young man in good health and CMV-seronegative.

V is TRBV6-1 and J is TRBJ1-2; D remains unclear. Per germline, CDR1 MNHNS and CDR2 SASEGT. Trimming left V 1 base short and J 5 bases short, with 20 bases between. This CDR3 is built from 17 residues. The CDR3 protein is CASSEGASPQRGYGYTF. CDR3 DNA: TGTGCCAGCAGTGAAGGGGCCAGCCCCCAGCGGGGTTATGGCTACACCTTC.

This clone appeared once. V gene TRBV5-1 combines with J gene TRBJ2-1; D unclear. This CDR3 has 14 amino acids. Trimming left V 0 bases short and J 2 bases short, with 6 bases between. CDR1 is SGHRS and CDR2 is YFSETQ in the germline V gene. In DNA form, the CDR3 reads TGCGCCAGCAGCTTGGGGCAAACCTACAATGAGCAGTTCTTC. This gives the protein CASSLGQTYNEQFF. The full variable domain, completed using reference TRBV5-1 and TRBJ2-1, is KAGVTQTPRYLIKTRGQQVTLSCSPISGHRSVSWYQQTPGQGLQFLFEYFSETQRNKGNFPGRFSGRQFSNSRSEMNVSTLELGDSALYLCASSLGQTYNEQFFGPGTRLTVL.

In its sample, this clone was seen a few times. The V gene is TRBV6-5, the J gene TRBJ1-4, with a weak D call TRBD1 (5 bases). V was pared by 0 bases and J by 10 bases, with 9 bases between. The length of the CDR3 is 13 residues. Germline values: CDR1 MNHEY, CDR2 SVGAGI. CDR3 nucleotides: TGTGCCAGCAGTTACTCCGACAGAGGAAAACTGTTTTTT. Translation gives CASSYSDRGKLFF.

The V and J genes are TRBV18 and TRBJ2-2; D perhaps matches TRBD1 (6 bases). The CDR3 is 16 residues long. Germline-derived CDR1 and CDR2 are KGHSH and LQKENI. V lost 4 bases, J lost 0 bases, and 12 bases lay in between. The CDR3 sequence: CASSLHRETNTGELFF. The CDR3 DNA reads as TGTGCCAGCTCACTCCACAGGGAAACGAACACCGGGGAGCTGTTTTTT.

This clone was picked up one time. This chain connects TRBV6-1 to TRBJ2-7, with 7 bases matching TRBD1. Germline V gives CDR1 MNHNS, CDR2 SASEGT. The CDR3 loop spans 14 amino acids. V trimming: 5 bases; J trimming: 5 bases; junction bases outside the gene matches: 9. CDR3 loop: CASSRAGGHDEQYF. The CDR3 nucleotides are TGTGCCAGCAGTCGGGCAGGGGGTCACGACGAGCAGTACTTC.

The chain recombines TRBV7-2 with TRBJ1-4, with 8 bases identical to TRBD1. CDR1 is SGHTA and CDR2 is FQGNSA in the germline V gene. This CDR3 comprises 15 residues. V was pared by 3 bases and J by 3 bases, with 3 bases of the junction left unmatched. Here the CDR3 DNA reads TGTGCCAGCAGCTTGGACAGGGCCGCTAATGAAAAACTGTTTTTT. Residues: CASSLDRAANEKLFF.

The chain combines TRBV5-6 with TRBJ2-1; 8 positions match TRBD2. Per germline, CDR1 SGHDT and CDR2 YYEEEE. With V trimmed by 4 bases and J by 4 bases, 10 bases remained unmatched. The CDR3 is 16 residues long. The CDR3 DNA is TGTGCCAGCAGCGATACAACTAGCGGAGCTTACAATGAGCAGTTCTTC. Translated: CASSDTTSGAYNEQFF.

The chain links TRBV29-1 to TRBJ1-2; maybe TRBD1 (6 bases). The CDR3 spans 13 residues. The V and J ends lost 5 bases and 4 bases respectively, with 14 bases between them. Germline V CDR1 and CDR2: SQVTM, ANQGSEA. CDR3 amino acids: CSVKGGVVYGYTF. DNA for the CDR3: TGCAGCGTTAAGGGGGGGGTTGTCTATGGCTACACCTTC.

The chain employs TRBV5-1 and TRBJ2-3, with 8 positions matching TRBD2. Trimming at V came to 4 bases and at J to 2 bases, leaving 9 bases not matched to a gene. The CDR3 has 16 residues. Looked up from germline, CDR1 is SGHRS and CDR2 is YFSETQ. The CDR3 reads CASSPLPGLDTDTQYF. DNA for the CDR3: TGCGCCAGCAGCCCCCTTCCGGGACTAGACACAGATACGCAGTATTTT.

The chain has TRBV6-6 and TRBJ1-1, with TRBD1 matching over 9 bases. The CDR3 covers 15 residues. V lost 2 bases and J lost 5; bases outside the gene matches: 6. The germline V gene has CDR1 MNHNY and CDR2 SVGAGI (reference sequence). For the CDR3, the DNA is TGTGCCAGCAGTTACCAACAGGGGGCAGGAACTGAAGCTTTCTTT. Protein product: CASSYQQGAGTEAFF.

This clone was recorded only once. The chain recombines TRBV6-1 with TRBJ1-5, with TRBD1 matching 7 bases. The CDR3 has 15 residues. CDR1 and CDR2 from the germline V gene are MNHNS and SASEGT. V lost 3 bases to trimming and J lost 5 bases; unmatched junction nucleotides: 7. The DNA for the CDR3 is TGTGCCAGCAGTGATTTTGACAGGGAGGATCAGCCCCAGCATTTT. Protein product: CASSDFDREDQPQHF.

This sequence joins TRBV7-8 and TRBJ1-5; TRBD1 agrees at 11 bases. This CDR3 contains 17 residues. J lost 0 bases, V lost 4 bases, and 5 bases had no gene match. Germline V gene data show CDR1 as SGHVS and CDR2 as FQNEAQ. DNA for the CDR3: TGTGCCAGCAGCTACCGGACAGGGGGCGTTAGCAATCAGCCCCAGCATTTT. Translated: CASSYRTGGVSNQPQHF.

The chain links TRBV7-6 to TRBJ2-7, with D possibly TRBD1 on 5 matching bases. The V gene lost 0 bases and the J gene lost 3 bases, with 12 bases spanning the gap. Germline V gene lookup returns CDR1 SGHVS and CDR2 FNYEAQ. This CDR3 has 15 amino acids. This CDR3 reads CASSLALGHLYEQYF. DNA of the CDR3: TGTGCCAGCAGCTTAGCGCTAGGACACCTCTACGAGCAGTACTTC. Using reference TRBV7-6 and TRBJ2-7 for the parts outside the CDR3, the full variable domain is GAGVSQSPRYKVTKRGQDVALRCDPISGHVSLYWYRQALGQGPEFLTYFNYEAQQDKSGLPNDRFSAERPEGSISTLTIQRTEQRDSAMYRCASSLALGHLYEQYFGPGTRLTVT.

The chain couples TRBV4-1 to TRBJ2-7; D uncertain. V gave up 4 bases and J gave up 3 bases, with 10 bases separating them. Looked up from germline, CDR1 is MGHRA and CDR2 is YSYEKL. This CDR3 has 13 residues. The CDR3: CASSLLDGYEQYF. CDR3 coding DNA: TGCGCCAGCAGCCTCCTAGACGGCTACGAGCAGTACTTC.

The J gene is TRBJ1-1, the V gene TRBV7-9, with 11 positions matching TRBD1. Germline assignment: CDR1 SEHNR and CDR2 FQNEAQ (reference sequence). CDR3 length: 13 residues. The ends lost 5 bases at V and 5 bases at J; junction bases unmatched: 1. CDR3 protein: CASSRDRGTEAFF. The CDR3 DNA sequence: TGTGCCAGCAGCCGGGACAGGGGGACTGAAGCTTTCTTT.

J is TRBJ1-6 and V is TRBV5-4; D may be TRBD1 (5 bases). The CDR3 has 15 residues. Germline values: CDR1 SGHNT, CDR2 YYREEE (reference sequence). Trimming shortened V by 3 bases and J by 7 bases, and 14 bases separated the two germline ends. The CDR3 reads CASSSTALGNSPLHF. The CDR3 DNA reads TGTGCCAGCAGCTCGACAGCGCTTGGGAATTCACCCCTCCACTTT.

The chain couples TRBV14 to TRBJ1-1; D is undetermined. CDR3 length equals 17 residues. V gave up 0 bases and J gave up 1 base, with 15 bases separating them. CDR1 is SGHDN and CDR2 is FVKESK in the germline V gene. CDR3 residues: CASSQDIGGLRNTEAFF. Here the CDR3 DNA reads TGTGCCAGCAGCCAAGATATCGGCGGACTGAGGAACACTGAAGCTTTCTTT.

This chain joins TRBV18 and TRBJ1-1; 9 nucleotides match TRBD1. CDR1 KGHSH and CDR2 LQKENI come from the germline V gene. The V gene end was trimmed by 6 bases and the J gene end by 0 bases; junction bases not matched to a gene: 8. The CDR3 consists of 16 residues. CDR3 sequence: CASSPGQGSMNTEAFF. The DNA for the CDR3 is TGTGCCAGCTCGCCGGGACAGGGAAGCATGAACACTGAAGCTTTCTTT.

CDR3 in amino acids: CASSLTGTRKTGELFF. The CDR3 coding sequence is TGTGCCAGCAGCCTAACCGGGACTAGGAAAACCGGGGAGCTGTTTTTT. This chain joins TRBV7-2 and TRBJ2-2; TRBD2 aligns across 8 bases. Germline V gene lookup returns CDR1 SGHTA and CDR2 FQGNSA. The CDR3 covers 16 residues. The V gene end was trimmed by 5 bases and the J gene end by 5 bases; junction bases not matched to a gene: 10.

This clone was seen once. The CDR3 coding sequence is TGTGCCAGCAGCTTGGGACTAGCGGGCATGGATGAGCAGTTCTTC. It yields the protein CASSLGLAGMDEQFF. This sequence joins TRBV7-9 and TRBJ2-1; 12 bases match TRBD2. V was pared by 3 bases and J by 8 bases, with 5 bases of the junction left unmatched. Germline lookup yields CDR1 SEHNR and CDR2 FQNEAQ (reference sequence). The CDR3 is 15 amino acids.

This clone was seen only once. V is TRBV7-2 and J is TRBJ1-6; maybe TRBD1 (6 bases). V was pared by 2 bases and J by 5 bases, with 10 bases between. The CDR3 consists of 15 residues. CDR1 is SGHTA, CDR2 FQGNSA, per germline. CDR3 residues: CASSLQGRDNSPLHF. The CDR3 bases are TGTGCCAGCAGCTTACAGGGGCGAGATAATTCACCCCTCCACTTT.

The chain links TRBV7-8 to TRBJ2-1; TRBD2 aligns across 8 bases. The germline gives CDR1 SGHVS, CDR2 FQNEAQ. CDR3 length: 13 residues. The J segment lost 12 bases and the V segment lost 1 base, leaving 5 bases of the junction unmatched. The CDR3 is CASSLGGLASQFF. In DNA form, the CDR3 reads TGTGCCAGCAGCTTAGGCGGACTAGCCTCGCAGTTCTTC.

The genes are TRBV27 and TRBJ2-7; 11 bases fit TRBD2. Trimming removed 4 bases from V and 3 bases from J; junction bases left unmatched: 2. There are 14 residues in the CDR3. Germline lookup yields CDR1 MNHEY and CDR2 SMNVEV (reference sequence). CDR3 in amino acids: CASSSGTSGYEQYF. CDR3 nucleotides: TGTGCCAGCAGTTCGGGGACTAGCGGCTACGAGCAGTACTTC.

This sequence joins TRBV6-5 and TRBJ1-1, with 8 bases matching TRBD1. Germline CDR1 and CDR2: MNHEY and SVGAGI. The V segment lost 5 bases and the J segment 10 bases; nucleotides outside the gene matches: 9. CDR3 size: 13 residues. CDR3 region: CASSTRTGSRAFF. For the CDR3, the DNA is TGTGCCAGCAGTACGCGGACAGGGAGTAGAGCTTTCTTT.

The chain has TRBV5-6 and TRBJ1-5; 7 nucleotides agree with TRBD1. Per the germline V gene, CDR1 is SGHDT and CDR2 is YYEEEE. The CDR3 extends over 17 amino acids. The V and J ends lost 0 bases and 3 bases, in that order; junction bases with no gene match: 9. The CDR3 reads CASSLGGTAIYNQPQHF. The CDR3 bases are TGTGCCAGCAGCTTGGGAGGGACAGCGATTTACAATCAGCCCCAGCATTTT.